One sample yielded the 31 T cell receptor beta chains listed below, sequenced in a study of blood T cell repertoires in COVID-19. Data came from immunoSEQ multiplex PCR; TCRdb stores just in-frame clones and leaves some out. The sample lists about 280,000 clones, approximately 83% seen once, with about 11% in the top ten. Sequenced: peripheral blood. All receptors come from a woman in her 70s with acute or convalescent COVID-19.

CDR3 DNA: TGTGCCAGTAGTTTCAAACGACTAGCGGGGTTATACGAGCAGTACTTC. This sequence encodes CASSFKRLAGLYEQYF. The chain couples TRBV19 to TRBJ2-7, with 11 bases identical to TRBD2. The CDR3 extends over 16 amino acids. Germline trimming cut 5 bases from V and 4 bases from J; bases unmatched to any gene: 10. CDR1 is LNHDA, CDR2 SQIVND, per germline (reference sequence).

V and J are TRBV3-1 (or the pseudogene TRBV3-2) and TRBJ2-3; TRBD2 is a possible D gene (7 bases). The CDR3 covers 16 residues. Germline V gives CDR1 LGHDT, CDR2 YNNKEL (reference sequence). With 4 bases removed from V and 5 bases from J, the gap between germline ends came to 19 bases. The CDR3 loop is CASSLLRGGAKDTQYF. The CDR3 DNA follows: TGTGCCAGCAGCCTACTGAGGGGGGGGGCTAAAGATACGCAGTATTTT.

This clone has only one observation. This chain links TRBV6-6 with TRBJ1-2; 7 bases match TRBD1. V was clipped by 6 bases and J by 3 bases; unmatched bases: 7. The V gene's germline CDR1 is MNHNY and CDR2 SVGAGI (reference sequence). The CDR3 spans 14 residues. The CDR3 DNA reads as TGTGCCAGCAGACAACCGGGACAGTACTATGGCTACACCTTC. It translates to CASRQPGQYYGYTF.

The V gene is TRBV2, the J gene TRBJ2-7, with TRBD1 identical over 9 bases. The CDR3 covers 18 residues. With V trimmed by 3 bases and J by 2 bases, 14 bases remained unmatched. Germline V gene data show CDR1 as SNHLY and CDR2 as FYNNEI. Here the CDR3 reads CASSDGDRDHLSPYEQYF. Written as DNA, the CDR3 is TGTGCCAGCAGTGACGGGGACAGGGATCATTTATCCCCCTACGAGCAGTACTTC.

This clone was seen just once. V gene TRBV19 combines with J gene TRBJ1-1; TRBD1 agrees at 9 bases. Germline V gene lookup returns CDR1 LNHDA and CDR2 SQIVND (reference sequence). This CDR3 comprises 16 residues. V lost 0 bases, J lost 5 bases, and 7 bases stayed unmatched. The CDR3 region is CASSIDRDRVRTEAFF. CDR3 bases: TGTGCCAGTAGTATAGACCGGGACAGGGTTCGGACTGAAGCTTTCTTT.

This chain uses TRBV5-1 with TRBJ1-1; 12 bases are shared with TRBD1. V trimming: 5 bases; J trimming: 6 bases; junction bases outside the gene matches: 14. This CDR3 contains 17 residues. Germline V gives CDR1 SGHRS, CDR2 YFSETQ. The CDR3 spells CASSLQGQGASGAEAFF. CDR3 nucleotides: TGCGCCAGCAGTCTCCAGGGACAGGGGGCGTCGGGCGCTGAAGCTTTCTTT.

The chain recombines TRBV7-9 with TRBJ2-7; D not certain. The length of the CDR3 is 12 residues. Germline-derived CDR1 and CDR2 are SEHNR and FQNEAQ (reference sequence). V was shortened by 3 bases and J by 1 base, with 4 bases between the two germline ends. In DNA, the CDR3 is TGTGCCAGCAGCTTTCAATCCTACGAGCAGTACTTC. Residues: CASSFQSYEQYF.

The J gene is TRBJ2-1, the V gene TRBV5-5, with D unclear. Germline CDR1 reads SGHKS; CDR2 reads YYEKEE (reference sequence). The CDR3 sequence is 14 residues long. V lost 0 bases and J lost 5, with 9 bases in between. The CDR3 coding sequence is TGTGCCAGCAGCTTGGGTACAATCCACAATGAGCAGTTCTTC. Residues: CASSLGTIHNEQFF.

The chain is built from TRBV25-1 and TRBJ2-1; TRBD2 agrees at 13 bases. The germline CDR1 and CDR2 sequences are MGHDK and SYGVNS. Trimming removed 4 bases from V and 10 bases from J; junction bases left unmatched: 7. The CDR3 is 15 amino acids. This CDR3 reads CASSARLAGGGEQFF. DNA for the CDR3: TGTGCCAGCAGTGCCCGACTAGCGGGGGGCGGGGAGCAGTTCTTC.

The CDR3 here is CAISGAGALTGELFF. The DNA for the CDR3 is TGTGCCATCAGTGGAGCGGGGGCCCTCACCGGGGAGCTGTTTTTT. V usage is TRBV10-3 and J usage is TRBJ2-2, with 8 bases lining up with TRBD2. The germline V gene encodes CDR1 ENHRY and CDR2 SYGVKD. With V trimmed by 4 bases and J by 4 bases, 5 bases remained unmatched. The CDR3 is 15 residues long.

The chain combines TRBV4-1 with TRBJ1-4; no clear D gene. This CDR3 is 17 amino acids long. V was trimmed by 1 base and J by 0 bases, leaving 12 bases between them. CDR1 and CDR2 from the germline V gene are MGHRA and YSYEKL. The DNA for the CDR3 is TGCGCCAGCAGCCAAGTGGTTGTGAGTGCAACTAATGAAAAACTGTTTTTT. It is translated as CASSQVVVSATNEKLFF.

This sequence joins TRBV19 and TRBJ1-1; D ambiguous. CDR3 length equals 14 residues. CDR1 and CDR2 (germline): LNHDA, SQIVND (reference sequence). V lost 6 bases and J lost 1, with 12 bases in between. The CDR3 sequence: CASRSLAGNTEAFF. CDR3 nucleotides: TGTGCCAGTAGAAGTTTGGCGGGGAACACTGAAGCTTTCTTT.

The V call is TRBV6-6, the J call TRBJ2-7; TRBD2 agrees at 7 bases. CDR1 MNHNY and CDR2 SVGAGI come from the germline V gene (reference sequence). CDR3 length equals 14 residues. V shed 5 bases and J 2 bases; nucleotides not matched to a gene: 6. The CDR3 sequence is CASSDPSGAYEQYF. The CDR3 DNA sequence: TGTGCCAGCAGTGACCCTAGCGGCGCCTACGAGCAGTACTTC.

This clone was seen only once. CDR3 bases: TGTGCCTGGCGGGACTCCGGGCCAAAGGAAGCTTTCTTT. The encoded protein is CAWRDSGPKEAFF. The V gene is TRBV30, the J gene TRBJ1-1; maybe TRBD1 (5 bases). CDR3 length: 13 amino acids. CDR1 GTSNPN and CDR2 SVGIG come from the germline V gene (reference sequence). Trimming stripped 5 bases from V and 8 bases from J, with 18 bases between. Variable domain in full (rest from reference TRBV30 and TRBJ1-1): SQTIHQWPATLVQPVGSPLSLECTVEGTSNPNLYWYRQAAGRGLQLLFYSVGIGQISSEVPQNLSASRPQDRQFILSSKKLLLSDSGFYLCAWRDSGPKEAFFGQGTRLTVV.

The chain uses TRBV19 and TRBJ1-6; 7 bases fit TRBD1. Per the germline V gene, CDR1 is LNHDA and CDR2 is SQIVND (reference sequence). The CDR3 is 13 amino acids. V gave up 9 bases and J gave up 7 bases; unmatched junction bases: 6. In DNA, the CDR3 is TGTGCCAGCCTACAGGGGCAAAATTCACCCCTCCACTTT. This gives the protein CASLQGQNSPLHF.

Comments on this clone: A junction boundary mismatches the germline segment, possibly from a read error. The V call is TRBV3-1 (or the pseudogene TRBV3-2), the J call TRBJ1-3; D is possibly TRBD1 (5 bases). CDR1 and CDR2 (germline): LGHDT, YNNKEL (reference sequence). CDR3 size: 12 residues. CDR3 DNA sequence: TGTGCCAGCAGCCAAAAAGGAACAGGATGGGTTTTT. Residues: CASSQKGTGWVF.

V is TRBV7-2 and J is TRBJ1-2, with 7 bases identical to TRBD1. After removal of 4 bases from V and 2 bases from J, the junction contained 4 bases not matched to a gene. This CDR3 is 14 amino acids long. Per germline, CDR1 SGHTA and CDR2 FQGNSA. CDR3 nucleotide sequence: TGTGCCAGCAGCTGGTCACAGGGGAACTATGGCTACACCTTC. Its translation: CASSWSQGNYGYTF. Complete variable domain (other parts from reference TRBV7-2 and TRBJ1-2): GAGVSQSPSNKVTEKGKDVELRCDPISGHTALYWYRQSLGQGLEFLIYFQGNSAPDKSGLPSDRFSAERTGGSVSTLTIQRTQQEDSAVYLCASSWSQGNYGYTFGSGTRLTVV.

The chain couples TRBV2 to TRBJ1-2; maybe TRBD1 (6 bases). V was clipped by 2 bases and J by 7 bases, with 11 bases between them. Germline assignment: CDR1 SNHLY and CDR2 FYNNEI. The length of the CDR3 is 13 residues. The CDR3 sequence is CASSELTGAGYTF. DNA of the CDR3: TGTGCCAGCAGTGAATTGACAGGCGCTGGCTACACCTTC.

J is TRBJ2-7 and V is TRBV9; D might be TRBD1 (6 bases). The CDR3 totals 15 residues. V was shortened by 0 bases and J by 2 bases, with 12 bases between the two germline ends. The germline V gene has CDR1 SGDLS and CDR2 YYNGEE. The CDR3 region is CASSVGQEVTYEQYF. The CDR3 DNA reads TGTGCCAGCAGCGTAGGACAGGAAGTCACCTACGAGCAGTACTTC. The whole variable domain, filled in from reference TRBV9 and TRBJ2-7, reads DSGVTQTPKHLITATGQRVTLRCSPRSGDLSVYWYQQSLDQGLQFLIQYYNGEERAKGNILERFSAQQFPDLHSELNLSSLELGDSALYFCASSVGQEVTYEQYFGPGTRLTVT.

This clone was recorded once. This chain's CDR3 is CASSETGANSPLHF. The CDR3 bases are TGTGCCAGCAGCGAGACAGGGGCTAATTCACCCCTCCACTTT. V and J are TRBV4-2 and TRBJ1-6; 8 nucleotides agree with TRBD1. The CDR3 length is 14 residues. J gave up 6 bases and V 5 bases, and 3 bases lay outside the gene matches. In germline, CDR1 is LGHNA, CDR2 YNFKEQ.

The rearrangement links TRBV5-4 to TRBJ1-1, with 7 bases that match TRBD1. CDR1 SGHNT and CDR2 YYREEE come from the germline V gene (reference sequence). The CDR3 covers 16 residues. Trimming removed 1 base from V and 1 base from J; junction bases left unmatched: 7. Here the CDR3 DNA reads TGTGCCAGCAGCTTGTGGATAAGGGGGCCGAACACTGAAGCTTTCTTT. Residues: CASSLWIRGPNTEAFF.

The chain carries TRBV10-3 and TRBJ1-5; D is perhaps TRBD1 (6 bases). Germline V gives CDR1 ENHRY, CDR2 SYGVKD. V was clipped by 0 bases and J by 4 bases, with 10 bases between them. The CDR3 is 15 residues long. The CDR3 coding sequence is TGTGCCATCAGTGAGTCGGGAGGGGGTAATCAGCCCCAGCATTTT. Amino acid sequence: CAISESGGGNQPQHF.

Only one count was recorded for this clone. The chain joins TRBV2 to TRBJ1-1, with 8 positions matching TRBD1. Per germline, CDR1 SNHLY and CDR2 FYNNEI. Trimming took 4 bases from V and 0 from J; bases not matched to a gene: 10. This CDR3 is 17 amino acids long. The CDR3 loop is CASSGPGGQGMNTEAFF. CDR3 DNA: TGTGCCAGCAGTGGGCCCGGTGGACAGGGCATGAACACTGAAGCTTTCTTT.

The chain uses TRBV3-1 (or the pseudogene TRBV3-2) and TRBJ2-3; D may be TRBD1 (5 bases). Germline loops: CDR1 LGHDT, CDR2 YNNKEL (reference sequence). This CDR3 spans 12 amino acids. Trimming removed 4 bases at V and 5 bases at J, with 7 bases between. CDR3 region: CASSRQRDTQYF. CDR3 DNA: TGTGCCAGCAGCCGACAGAGAGATACGCAGTATTTT.

This clone was found once. The chain carries TRBV4-1 and TRBJ2-5, with 8 bases lining up with TRBD2. The CDR3 has 17 residues. The V segment lost 5 bases and the J segment 5 bases; nucleotides outside the gene matches: 16. Germline V lookup: CDR1 MGHRA, CDR2 YSYEKL. Written as DNA, the CDR3 is TGCGCCAGCAGCACTCCCGGGGGGGCAGCGGTCGGGGAGACCCAGTACTTC. Translation: CASSTPGGAAVGETQYF.

This clone was seen a single time. The chain uses TRBV5-1 and TRBJ1-1, with D possibly matching TRBD1 (5 bases). Germline V gives CDR1 SGHRS, CDR2 YFSETQ. The CDR3 runs 15 residues. The ends were cut back, 5 bases at V and 1 base at J, with 15 bases in the middle. The CDR3 loop reads CASRPSPRENTEAFF. DNA of the CDR3: TGCGCCAGCAGGCCATCTCCCAGGGAGAACACTGAAGCTTTCTTT.

This clone was recorded once. The chain couples TRBV7-9 to TRBJ1-4; D is unresolved. The CDR3 sequence is 13 residues long. Per germline, CDR1 SEHNR and CDR2 FQNEAQ (reference sequence). The germline V and J ends were trimmed by 1 base and 6 bases, with 6 bases remaining between them. This CDR3 is CASSLGGYEKLFF. CDR3 coding DNA: TGTGCCAGCAGCTTAGGAGGGTATGAAAAACTGTTTTTT.

A single count supports this clone. The chain links TRBV7-2 to TRBJ1-1, with D tentatively TRBD1 (5 bases). Deletions cut 5 bases from V and 1 base from J, with 11 bases between. The CDR3 is made up of 14 amino acids. Per the germline V gene, CDR1 is SGHTA and CDR2 is FQGNSA. This chain's CDR3 is CASSLTTANTEAFF. CDR3 in DNA: TGTGCCAGCAGCCTCACGACAGCGAACACTGAAGCTTTCTTT.

The V and J genes are TRBV30 and TRBJ1-2; D not certain. The CDR3 totals 12 residues. The ends were cut back, 3 bases at V and 7 bases at J, with 12 bases in the middle. The germline V gene has CDR1 GTSNPN and CDR2 SVGIG (reference sequence). The CDR3 spells CAWRPQTIGYTF. CDR3 DNA sequence: TGTGCCTGGAGACCCCAGACAATTGGCTACACCTTC.

This clone was observed a single time. The chain is built from TRBV3-1 (or the pseudogene TRBV3-2) and TRBJ1-2, with a weak D call TRBD1 (6 bases). The V end lost 0 bases, the J end lost 5 bases, and 16 bases lay between the germline ends. The CDR3 sequence is 16 residues long. Germline CDR1 reads LGHDT; CDR2 reads YNNKEL (reference sequence). DNA for the CDR3: TGTGCCAGCAGCCAAGATACGGGACACCGACTTTATGGCTACACCTTC. As protein: CASSQDTGHRLYGYTF.

This chain joins TRBV7-9 and TRBJ1-6, with TRBD1 matching over 7 bases. Germline loops: CDR1 SEHNR, CDR2 FQNEAQ (reference sequence). This CDR3 is built from 14 residues. Trimming cost V 5 bases and J 6 bases; bases outside gene matches: 4. This CDR3 is CASSRGQINSPLHF. The CDR3 bases are TGTGCCAGCAGCCGGGGACAGATTAATTCACCCCTCCACTTT.